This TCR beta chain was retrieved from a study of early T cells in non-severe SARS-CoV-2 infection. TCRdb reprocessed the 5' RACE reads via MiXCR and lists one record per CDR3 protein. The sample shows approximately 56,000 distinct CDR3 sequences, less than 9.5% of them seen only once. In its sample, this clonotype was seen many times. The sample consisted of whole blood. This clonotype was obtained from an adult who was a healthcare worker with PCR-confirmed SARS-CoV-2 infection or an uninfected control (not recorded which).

The CDR3 sequence is CASSRGNQGEKLFF. CDR3 in DNA: TGTGCCAGCAGTCGGGGAAATCAAGGGGAAAAACTGTTTTTT. The rearrangement joins TRBV2 to TRBJ1-4; D gene ambiguous. CDR3 length: 14 residues. V lost 5 bases, J lost 8 bases, and 15 bases lay in between. Germline V lookup: CDR1 SNHLY, CDR2 FYNNEI.